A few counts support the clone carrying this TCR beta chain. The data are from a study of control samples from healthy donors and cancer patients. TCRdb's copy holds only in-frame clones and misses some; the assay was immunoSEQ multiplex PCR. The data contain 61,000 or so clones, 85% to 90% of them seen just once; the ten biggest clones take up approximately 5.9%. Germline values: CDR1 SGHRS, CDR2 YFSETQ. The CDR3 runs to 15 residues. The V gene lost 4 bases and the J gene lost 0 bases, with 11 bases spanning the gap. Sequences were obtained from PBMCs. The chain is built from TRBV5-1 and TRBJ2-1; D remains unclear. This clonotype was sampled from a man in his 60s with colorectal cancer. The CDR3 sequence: CASSLTRSSYNEQFF. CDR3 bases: TGCGCCAGCAGCCTGACTCGTAGCTCCTACAATGAGCAGTTCTTC.